The clone carrying this T cell receptor (beta chain) was detected a few times. The entry originates in a study of ipilimumab plus nivolumab after autologous stem cell transplantation. Study-wide context: Myeloma cases were transplant-naive high-risk or relapsed within 3 years post first autologous transplant.

Sequencing used immunoSEQ multiplex PCR; TCRdb keeps in-frame clones, though not all of them. The table has roughly 43,000 clones, 88% seen once; the top ten hold 0.7% to 1%. Checkpoint therapy with ipilimumab 1 mg/kg began 14 to 28 days after transplant. Patients received nivolumab 3 mg/kg at weeks 1, 4, 7, 10, then fortnightly to week 26. The germline V and J ends were trimmed by 4 bases and 4 bases, with 10 bases remaining between them. This CDR3 comprises 13 residues. Germline lookup yields CDR1 MNHEY and CDR2 SVGAGI. The V gene is TRBV6-5, the J gene TRBJ2-5; either TRBD1 or TRBD2 may supply D (5 bases each). This TCR was recovered from a male donor with multiple myeloma. Sequenced here: PBMCs, sampled in a trial of ipilimumab plus nivolumab as post-transplant consolidation. This CDR3 is CASSWGKGETQYF. The DNA for the CDR3 is TGTGCCAGCAGTTGGGGGAAGGGAGAGACCCAGTACTTC.